This T cell receptor beta chain came from a study of cytomegalovirus exposure and HLA in healthy donors. V was pared by 3 bases and J by 1 base, with 1 base of the junction left unmatched. From germline, CDR1 is SGHTA and CDR2 FQGTGA. The CDR3 extends over 15 amino acids. Vbeta (60) and Jbeta (13) primers were used in the PCR. Sequenced by immunoSEQ multiplex PCR; TCRdb stores in-frame clones only, minus some. The sample carries some 100,000 clones, approximately 70% recorded once. This clone was detected a few times. The sequencing input was PBMCs. The V call is TRBV7-3, the J call TRBJ2-2; TRBD1 agrees at 8 bases. The TCR originated in a woman between 50 and 59 years old in good health and CMV-seropositive. CDR3 coding DNA: TGTGCCAGCAGCTTCGGGACAGGGAACACCGGGGAGCTGTTTTTT. Its protein product is CASSFGTGNTGELFF.